Listed below are T cell receptor beta chains from one sample, sequenced in a study of OX40 agonist ivuxolimab in advanced cancers. TCRdb's table, derived via immunoSEQ multiplex PCR, lists solely in-frame clones and lacks some. Of just over 40,000 clones in the sample, around 87% were seen once. The sample here was CD4+ or CD8+ T cells sorted from blood, taken in a trial of the OX40 agonist ivuxolimab. The source is an adult with an advanced solid tumor such as melanoma, head and neck, liver or kidney cancer. Both conserved end residues are part of each CDR3. D genes are given only for firm matches. The size field is filled for only some rows; it gives once, few, many or a size class.

j_call,d_call,cdr3_length,clone_size,v_call,cdr3_aa,cdr3_nt
TRBJ1-1,NA,13,NA,TRBV5-1,CASSLERGSQAFF,TGCGCCAGCAGCCTGGAGAGGGGCAGTCAAGCTTTCTTT
TRBJ2-7,NA,13,NA,TRBV11-1,CASSHTGPYEQYF,TGTGCCAGCAGTCATACAGGCCCCTACGAGCAGTACTTC
TRBJ2-7,TRBD1,14,NA,TRBV7-2,CASSGQGGPYEQYF,TGTGCCAGCAGCGGACAGGGGGGACCCTACGAGCAGTACTTC
TRBJ2-1,NA,10,NA,TRBV28,CASSHQEQFF,TGTGCCAGCAGCCACCAGGAGCAGTTCTTC
TRBJ2-1,TRBD2,15,NA,TRBV5-1,CASTSLLAGTNEQFF,TGCGCCAGCACCTCTTTGCTAGCGGGGACGAATGAGCAGTTCTTC
TRBJ1-5,NA,17,NA,TRBV7-9,CASSSGTALRGLQPQHF,TGTGCCAGCAGCTCAGGGACGGCTCTTCGGGGGTTGCAGCCCCAGCATTTT
TRBJ1-2,NA,17,once,TRBV5-4,CASSLAFGQTAYEDYTF,TGTGCCAGCAGCTTGGCCTTTGGACAGACCGCATATGAAGACTACACCTTC
TRBJ2-3,TRBD2,15,few,TRBV5-1,CASSLEGGRWDTQYF,TGCGCCAGCAGCTTGGAGGGCGGGAGGTGGGATACGCAGTATTTT
TRBJ2-5,NA,13,NA,TRBV2,CASTKGTRETQYF,TGTGCCAGCACTAAGGGGACGAGGGAGACCCAGTACTTC
TRBJ2-5,NA,11,NA,TRBV10-2,CASSILETQYF,TGCGCCAGCAGCATTTTAGAGACCCAGTACTTC
TRBJ2-3,NA,12,NA,TRBV6-5,CASSYGTDTQYF,TGTGCCAGCAGTTACGGCACAGATACGCAGTATTTT
TRBJ2-7,TRBD2,13,NA,TRBV28,CASRKTGGYEQYF,TGTGCCAGCAGGAAAACCGGGGGGTACGAGCAGTACTTC
TRBJ2-6,NA,15,NA,TRBV2,CASSGMRSGANVLTF,TGTGCCAGCAGTGGCATGCGGTCTGGGGCCAACGTCCTGACTTTC
TRBJ2-7,TRBD1,14,NA,TRBV5-6,CASSLYQGVYEQYF,TGTGCCAGCAGCTTGTACCAGGGGGTCTACGAGCAGTACTTC
TRBJ1-5,NA,14,NA,TRBV6-6,CASSPQGMRQPQHF,TGTGCCAGCAGTCCACAGGGAATGCGTCAGCCCCAGCATTTT
TRBJ2-1,NA,17,NA,TRBV11-3,CASSLGGYGGSYNEQFF,TGTGCCAGCAGCTTAGGGGGCTACGGCGGCTCCTACAATGAGCAGTTCTTC
TRBJ2-5,TRBD1,15,NA,TRBV11-2,CASSLATTGGETQYF,TGTGCCAGCAGCTTAGCAACGACAGGGGGAGAGACCCAGTACTTC
TRBJ1-2,NA,14,NA,TRBV10-3,CAIRGGEANYGYTF,TGTGCCATCAGAGGTGGGGAGGCTAACTATGGCTACACCTTC
TRBJ2-6,TRBD2,19,NA,TRBV27,CASSLRVRGEGLGANVLTF,TGTGCCAGCAGTTTAAGAGTACGGGGGGAGGGGTTGGGGGCCAACGTCCTGACTTTC
TRBJ2-1,TRBD2,18,NA,TRBV15,CATSVRDRVAGPYNEQFF,TGTGCCACCAGCGTCAGAGATAGAGTAGCGGGGCCCTACAATGAGCAGTTCTTC
TRBJ2-1,NA,15,NA,TRBV6-5,CASSFKRAYYNEQFF,TGTGCCAGCAGTTTTAAGCGGGCTTACTACAATGAGCAGTTCTTC
TRBJ2-7,TRBD2,16,NA,TRBV4-2,CASSQASSGRDREQYF,TGTGCCAGCAGCCAGGCATCTAGCGGGAGGGATCGTGAGCAGTACTTC